The clone carrying this TCR beta chain turned up a few times. This sample is drawn from a study of blood T cells in healthy people across ages. The use of a sample-barcoded 5' primer and a J-beta primer mix characterized a second PCR of about 6 to 12 cycles. Every cDNA molecule carried a tag from a template-switch adaptor bearing 12 random nucleotides. TCRdb recomputed calls from the 5' RACE reads with MiXCR, one row per CDR3 protein. In the table there are hundreds of thousands of distinct CDR3 sequences, approximately 24% of which are singletons. Germline V gives CDR1 MNHEY, CDR2 SVGAGI. V was clipped by 1 base and J by 1 base, with 7 bases between them. This CDR3 has 14 amino acids. These sequences were also reported in another study, on T cells of mothers and their children. From that report: Per child, around 3 million TCR beta CDR3 reads were obtained, against over 9 million per mother. Similar thymic selection effects on TCR recombination output appear in pairs, both related and unrelated.

The source material was blood. The TCR originated in a boy younger than 18 in good health. This chain links TRBV6-5 with TRBJ1-2; D not certain. The CDR3 DNA sequence: TGTGCCAGCAGTTACTGGGCGGGTAACTATGGCTACACCTTC. It is translated as CASSYWAGNYGYTF.